This section outlines one TCR beta chain sequence together with its context. Authors' data handling: Reference gene primer amplification gave nucleated cell count estimates. Sequencing was performed with immunoSEQ multiplex PCR; in TCRdb, only in-frame clones are kept and a portion is missing. V, J and clone size are taken as reported in that table, and D and trimming were inferred from the DNA itself. The sample carries 450,000 or so clones, roughly nine tenths recorded once. The data are from a study of blood T cell repertoires in COVID-19. Study-wide context: Some COVID-19 samples were acute and others convalescent; all came from the United States, Italy and Spain. T cells, B-cell-depleted T cells, or PBMCs supplied cDNA or gDNA.

The Seattle site enrolled patients during active infection and followed them longitudinally. V shed 0 bases, J shed 7 bases, and the junction held 11 bases outside the gene matches. CDR1 is MNHNS and CDR2 is SASEGT in the germline V gene. The CDR3 has 16 amino acids. This TCR was sampled from a man younger than 35 with COVID-19, enrolled during active disease. The chain joins TRBV6-1 to TRBJ1-2; 7 bases fit TRBD1. Sample: peripheral blood. The CDR3 sequence is CASSEAIKQTGFGYTF. As DNA, the CDR3 is TGTGCCAGCAGTGAAGCGATAAAGCAGACAGGGTTTGGCTACACCTTC.